A selection of T cell receptor beta chains follows, all from one sample in a study of breast tumors, draining lymph nodes, adjacent tissues. MiXCR, run by TCRdb on the multiplex PCR reads, gives a single entry per CDR3 protein. The data contain 130,000 or so distinct CDR3 sequences, 20% to 25% of them singletons. The sequenced material came from axillary lymph node tissue. The receptors come from a female donor with breast cancer. Some clones in this sample may be carry-over from other donors' samples. CDR3s include the opening cysteine and the closing phenylalanine or tryptophan. Fields, in order: V gene, D gene, CDR3 length, clone size, J gene, CDR3 DNA, CDR3 protein. D genes are given only for firm matches. Rows may omit the clone size; those that give it use once, few, many or a size class.

TRBV24-1	TRBD2	18	many	TRBJ2-1	TGTGCCACCAGTGATGCCGGGACTAGCGGGAGAACGGTCAATGAGCAGTTCTTC	CATSDAGTSGRTVNEQFF
TRBV19	TRBD1	15	many	TRBJ2-2	TGTGCCAGTAGTACAGGACAGGGAACGCGCGGGGAGCTGTTTTTT	CASSTGQGTRGELFF
TRBV14	TRBD1	14	many	TRBJ2-7	TGTGCCAGCAGCCGACAGGGGGCTTTCTACGAGCAGTACTTC	CASSRQGAFYEQYF
TRBV18	TRBD1	16	few	TRBJ1-6	TGTGCCAGCTCACCCGGGACAGGGGCGGATTATTCACCCCCCCACTTT	CASSPGTGADYSPPHF
TRBV2	NA	14	many	TRBJ1-2	TGTGCCAGCAAACTCCAGGGGCCCTCGGATGGCTACACCTTC	CASKLQGPSDGYTF
TRBV9	TRBD2	16	many	TRBJ2-3	TGTGCCAGCAGCGAAATAGCGGGAGCCAGCACAGATACGCAGTATTTT	CASSEIAGASTDTQYF
TRBV19	NA	13	NA	TRBJ2-5	TGTGCCAGTAGTATTGCACCGTCGGGAACCCAGTACTTC	CASSIAPSGTQYF
TRBV4-3	NA	14	many	TRBJ1-4	TGCGCCAGCAGCCAAACAGGGAAGGATGAAAAACTGTTTTTT	CASSQTGKDEKLFF
TRBV30	NA	13	many	TRBJ2-3	TGTGCCTGGAGTGTGAGGGAACGAGATACGCAGTATTTT	CAWSVRERDTQYF
TRBV12-3/TRBV12-4	TRBD2	15	many	TRBJ2-1	TGTGCCAGCAGTTTAGGAGCGGGAGGGTTCGGTGAGCAGTTCTTC	CASSLGAGGFGEQFF
TRBV20-1	NA	14	many	TRBJ2-7	TGCAGTGCTAGAGATTCCAAGTTCACCTACGAGCAGTACTTC	CSARDSKFTYEQYF
TRBV3-1	TRBD2	13	NA	TRBJ2-1	TGTGGCAGCAGCCGCTTCCGGGAGGCTGAGCAGTTCTTC	CGSSRFREAEQFF
TRBV6-6	TRBD2	22	NA	TRBJ2-3	TGTGCCAGCAGTGAATCGTTAGCGGCTAGCGGGAGTTGGGCCCTTAGCACAGATACGCAGTATTTT	CASSESLAASGSWALSTDTQYF
TRBV11-1	TRBD2	15	NA	TRBJ2-5	TGTGCCAGCAGCTTATGGGCTAGCGGGAAAGAGACCCAGTACTTC	CASSLWASGKETQYF
TRBV14	TRBD2	18	many	TRBJ2-3	TGTGCCAGCAGCCAAGGAGGTTCAAGGAGCGGGAGATCAGATACGCAGTATTTT	CASSQGGSRSGRSDTQYF
TRBV19	TRBD1	14	NA	TRBJ1-2	TGTGCCAGTAGTACCGGGACAGCCATCTATGGCTACACCTTC	CASSTGTAIYGYTF
TRBV6-5	TRBD1	14	many	TRBJ1-5	TGTGCCAGCAGTCCGACAGGGAAGAATCAGCCCCAGCATTTT	CASSPTGKNQPQHF
TRBV10-3	TRBD1	15	many	TRBJ2-1	TGTGCCATCAGCCAGCCGGGACAGGGGGCTAATGAGCAGTTCTTC	CAISQPGQGANEQFF